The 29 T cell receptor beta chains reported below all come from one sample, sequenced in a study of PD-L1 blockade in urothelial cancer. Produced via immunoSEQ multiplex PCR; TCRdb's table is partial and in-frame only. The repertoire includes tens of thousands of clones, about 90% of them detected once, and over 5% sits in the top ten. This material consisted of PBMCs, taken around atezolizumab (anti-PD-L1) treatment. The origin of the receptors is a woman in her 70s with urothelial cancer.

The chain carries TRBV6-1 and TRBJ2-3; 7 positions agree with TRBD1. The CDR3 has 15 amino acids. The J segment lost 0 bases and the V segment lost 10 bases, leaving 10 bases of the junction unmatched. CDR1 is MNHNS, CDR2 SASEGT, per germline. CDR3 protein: CAIHRGQPSTDTQYF. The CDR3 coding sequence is TGTGCCATCCACCGGGGACAGCCTAGCACAGATACGCAGTATTTT.

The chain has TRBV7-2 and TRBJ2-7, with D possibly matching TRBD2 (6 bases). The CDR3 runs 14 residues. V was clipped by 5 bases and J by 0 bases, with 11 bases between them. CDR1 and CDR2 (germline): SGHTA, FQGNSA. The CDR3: CASSGLASSYEQYF. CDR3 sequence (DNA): TGTGCCAGCAGCGGGCTAGCGAGCTCCTACGAGCAGTACTTC. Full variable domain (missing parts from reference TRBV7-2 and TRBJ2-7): GAGVSQSPSNKVTEKGKDVELRCDPISGHTALYWYRQSLGQGLEFLIYFQGNSAPDKSGLPSDRFSAERTGGSVSTLTIQRTQQEDSAVYLCASSGLASSYEQYFGPGTRLTVT.

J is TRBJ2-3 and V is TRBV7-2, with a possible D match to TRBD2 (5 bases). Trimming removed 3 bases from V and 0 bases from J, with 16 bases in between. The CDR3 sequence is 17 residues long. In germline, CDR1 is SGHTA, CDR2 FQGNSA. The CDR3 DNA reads TGTGCCAGCAGCTTCGGTTCGTACGGGGAAAGCACAGATACGCAGTATTTT. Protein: CASSFGSYGESTDTQYF.

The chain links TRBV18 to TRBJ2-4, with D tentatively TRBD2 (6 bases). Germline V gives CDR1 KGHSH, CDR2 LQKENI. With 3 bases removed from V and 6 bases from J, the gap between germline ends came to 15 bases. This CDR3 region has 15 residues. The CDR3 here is CASSPVQGGLNIQYF. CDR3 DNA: TGTGCCAGCTCACCTGTTCAGGGAGGATTAAACATTCAGTACTTC.

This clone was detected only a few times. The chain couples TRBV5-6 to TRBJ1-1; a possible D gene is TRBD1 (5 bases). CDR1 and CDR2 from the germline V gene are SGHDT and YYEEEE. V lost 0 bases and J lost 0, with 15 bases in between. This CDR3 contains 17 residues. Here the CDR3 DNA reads TGTGCCAGCAGCTTGGATACAGGTGGTGGAATGAACACTGAAGCTTTCTTT. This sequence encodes CASSLDTGGGMNTEAFF.

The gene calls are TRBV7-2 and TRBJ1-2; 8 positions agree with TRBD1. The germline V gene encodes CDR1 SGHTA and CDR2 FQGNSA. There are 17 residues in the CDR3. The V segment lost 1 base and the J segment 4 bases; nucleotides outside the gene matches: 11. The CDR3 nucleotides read TGTGCCAGCAGCTTAGAGGGCCTCCAGGGGGCGGGCTATGGCTACACCTTC. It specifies CASSLEGLQGAGYGYTF. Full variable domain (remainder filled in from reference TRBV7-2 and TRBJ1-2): GAGVSQSPSNKVTEKGKDVELRCDPISGHTALYWYRQSLGQGLEFLIYFQGNSAPDKSGLPSDRFSAERTGGSVSTLTIQRTQQEDSAVYLCASSLEGLQGAGYGYTFGSGTRLTVV.

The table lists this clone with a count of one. The CDR3 DNA follows: TGTGCCAGCAGCTCGCAGGACAGGTTCTGGGGGGAGCAGTACTTC. Protein: CASSSQDRFWGEQYF. The chain links TRBV11-2 to TRBJ2-7, with 7 bases identical to TRBD1. CDR1 and CDR2 (germline): SGHAT, FQNNGV. This CDR3 is built from 15 residues. V was clipped by 4 bases and J by 7 bases; unmatched bases: 13. Drawing the rest from reference TRBV11-2 and TRBJ2-7, the complete variable domain is EAGVAQSPRYKIIEKRQSVAFWCNPISGHATLYWYQQILGQGPKLLIQFQNNGVVDDSQLPKDRFSAERLKGVDSTLKIQPAKLEDSAVYLCASSSQDRFWGEQYFGPGTRLTVT.

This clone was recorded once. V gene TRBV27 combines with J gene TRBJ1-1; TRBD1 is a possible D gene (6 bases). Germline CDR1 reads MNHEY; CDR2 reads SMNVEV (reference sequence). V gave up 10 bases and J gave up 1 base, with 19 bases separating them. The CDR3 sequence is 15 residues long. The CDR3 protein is CATRGGVDGNTEAFF. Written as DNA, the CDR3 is TGTGCCACCAGGGGAGGGGTGGATGGGAACACTGAAGCTTTCTTT.

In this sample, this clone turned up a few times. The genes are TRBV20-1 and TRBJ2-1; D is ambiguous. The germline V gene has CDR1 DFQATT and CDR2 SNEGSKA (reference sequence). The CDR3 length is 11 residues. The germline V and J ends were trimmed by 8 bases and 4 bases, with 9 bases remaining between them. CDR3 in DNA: TGCAGTAGAGGAGCATACAATGAGCAGTTCTTC. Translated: CSRGAYNEQFF.

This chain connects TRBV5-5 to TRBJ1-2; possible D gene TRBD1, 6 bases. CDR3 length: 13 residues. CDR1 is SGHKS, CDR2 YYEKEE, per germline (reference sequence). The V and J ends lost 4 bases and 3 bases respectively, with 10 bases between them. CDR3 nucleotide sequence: TGTGCCAGCAGCCCAGCAGGGGACTATGGCTACACCTTC. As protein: CASSPAGDYGYTF.

The CDR3 coding sequence is TGTGCCAGCAGTTTATTGGTTAGCGGGAGTTTATACAATGAGCAGTTCTTC. Translating gives CASSLLVSGSLYNEQFF. V and J are TRBV27 and TRBJ2-1; 9 bases map to TRBD2. The CDR3 is 17 amino acids. After removal of 1 base from V and 4 bases from J, the junction contained 8 bases not matched to a gene. The germline V gene encodes CDR1 MNHEY and CDR2 SMNVEV (reference sequence).

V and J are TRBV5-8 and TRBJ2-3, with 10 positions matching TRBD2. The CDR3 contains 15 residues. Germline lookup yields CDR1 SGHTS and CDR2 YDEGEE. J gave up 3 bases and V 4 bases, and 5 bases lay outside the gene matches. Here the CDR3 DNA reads TGTGCCAGCAGCCAGGGGACTAGCGAAACAGATACGCAGTATTTT. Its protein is CASSQGTSETDTQYF.

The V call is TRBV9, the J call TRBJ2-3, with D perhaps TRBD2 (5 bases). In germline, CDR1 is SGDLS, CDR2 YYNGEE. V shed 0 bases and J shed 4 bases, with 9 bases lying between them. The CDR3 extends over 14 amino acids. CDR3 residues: CASSVGYGADTQYF. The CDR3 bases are TGTGCCAGCAGCGTAGGGTACGGGGCAGATACGCAGTATTTT.

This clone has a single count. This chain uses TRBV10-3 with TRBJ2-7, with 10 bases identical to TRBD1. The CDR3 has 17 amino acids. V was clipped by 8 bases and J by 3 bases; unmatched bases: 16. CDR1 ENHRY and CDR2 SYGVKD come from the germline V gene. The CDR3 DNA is TGTGCCATCGCCCAAGGGCGTGCGGGACAGGGGAACTACGAGCAGTACTTC. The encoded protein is CAIAQGRAGQGNYEQYF.

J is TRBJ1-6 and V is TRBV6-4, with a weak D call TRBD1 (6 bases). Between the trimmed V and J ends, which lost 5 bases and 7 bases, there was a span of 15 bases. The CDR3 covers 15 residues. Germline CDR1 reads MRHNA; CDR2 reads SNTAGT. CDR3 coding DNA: TGTGCCAGCAGTACCTTCCAGGGGAACAATTCACCCCTCCACTTT. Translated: CASSTFQGNNSPLHF.

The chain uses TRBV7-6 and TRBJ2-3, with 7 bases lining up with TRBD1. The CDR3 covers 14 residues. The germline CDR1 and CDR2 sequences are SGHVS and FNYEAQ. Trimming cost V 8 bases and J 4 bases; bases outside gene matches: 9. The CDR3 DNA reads TGTGCCAGCCAGATTACAGGGGCCCCAGATACGCAGTATTTT. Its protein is CASQITGAPDTQYF.

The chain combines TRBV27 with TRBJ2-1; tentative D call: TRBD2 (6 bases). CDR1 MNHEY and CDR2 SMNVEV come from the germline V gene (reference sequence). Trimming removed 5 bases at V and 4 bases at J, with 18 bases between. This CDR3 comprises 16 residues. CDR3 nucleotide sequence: TGTGCCAGCAGTCCCCTCGGAGGGAGTGAATACAATGAGCAGTTCTTC. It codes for CASSPLGGSEYNEQFF.

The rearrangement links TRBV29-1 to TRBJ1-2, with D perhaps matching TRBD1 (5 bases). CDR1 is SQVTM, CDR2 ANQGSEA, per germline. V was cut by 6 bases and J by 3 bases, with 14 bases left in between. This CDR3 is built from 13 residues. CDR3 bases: TGCAGCGTCCACAAAACAGGCGACTATGGCTACACCTTC. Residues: CSVHKTGDYGYTF. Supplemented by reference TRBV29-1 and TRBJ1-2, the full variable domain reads SAVISQKPSRDICQRGTSLTIQCQVDSQVTMMFWYRQQPGQSLTLIATANQGSEATYESGFVIDKFPISRPNLTFSTLTVSNMSPEDSSIYLCSVHKTGDYGYTFGSGTRLTVV.

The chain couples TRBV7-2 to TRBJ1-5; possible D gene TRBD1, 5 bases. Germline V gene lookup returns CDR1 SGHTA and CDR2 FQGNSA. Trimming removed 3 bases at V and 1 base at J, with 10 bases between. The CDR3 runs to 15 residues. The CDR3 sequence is CASSLQGLSNQPQHF. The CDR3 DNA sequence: TGTGCCAGCAGCTTGCAGGGTCTCAGCAATCAGCCCCAGCATTTT.

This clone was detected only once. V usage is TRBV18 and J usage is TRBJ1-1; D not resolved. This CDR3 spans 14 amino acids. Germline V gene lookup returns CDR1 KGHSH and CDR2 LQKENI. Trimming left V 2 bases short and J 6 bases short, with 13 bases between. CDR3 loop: CASSPEVPLAEAFF. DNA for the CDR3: TGTGCCAGCTCACCAGAGGTTCCCCTAGCTGAAGCTTTCTTT.

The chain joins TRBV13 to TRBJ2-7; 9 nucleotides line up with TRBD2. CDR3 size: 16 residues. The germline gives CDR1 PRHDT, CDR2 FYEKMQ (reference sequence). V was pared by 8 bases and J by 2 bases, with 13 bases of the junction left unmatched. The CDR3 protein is CASVRTTSGPPYEQYF. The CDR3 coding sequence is TGTGCCAGCGTGAGGACGACTAGCGGTCCCCCCTACGAGCAGTACTTC.

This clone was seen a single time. CDR3 region: CASSIVQVEYGEQYF. The CDR3 nucleotides read TGTGCCAGTAGTATAGTACAGGTCGAATACGGCGAGCAGTACTTC. The V and J genes are TRBV19 and TRBJ2-7; D might be TRBD1 (5 bases). This CDR3 comprises 15 residues. The V gene lost 1 base and the J gene lost 6 bases, with 16 bases spanning the gap. Germline V gives CDR1 LNHDA, CDR2 SQIVND (reference sequence).

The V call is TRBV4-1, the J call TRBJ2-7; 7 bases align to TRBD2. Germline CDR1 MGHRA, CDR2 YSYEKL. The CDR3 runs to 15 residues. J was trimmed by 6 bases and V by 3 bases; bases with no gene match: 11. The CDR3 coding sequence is TGCGCCAGCAGCCAGGAAGGGCAGGGAGGGCGCGAGCAGTACTTC. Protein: CASSQEGQGGREQYF.

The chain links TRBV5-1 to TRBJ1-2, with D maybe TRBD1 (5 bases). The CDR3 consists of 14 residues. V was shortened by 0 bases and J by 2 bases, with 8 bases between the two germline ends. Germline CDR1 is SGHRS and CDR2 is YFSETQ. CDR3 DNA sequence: TGCGCCAGCAGCTTGGTGGCAGGGAACTATGGCTACACCTTC. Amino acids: CASSLVAGNYGYTF.

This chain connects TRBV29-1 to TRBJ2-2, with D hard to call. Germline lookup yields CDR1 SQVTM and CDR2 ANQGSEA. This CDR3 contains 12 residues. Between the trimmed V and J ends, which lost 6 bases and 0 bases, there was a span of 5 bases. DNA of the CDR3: TGCAGCGTAGAGACGAACACCGGGGAGCTGTTTTTT. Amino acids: CSVETNTGELFF.

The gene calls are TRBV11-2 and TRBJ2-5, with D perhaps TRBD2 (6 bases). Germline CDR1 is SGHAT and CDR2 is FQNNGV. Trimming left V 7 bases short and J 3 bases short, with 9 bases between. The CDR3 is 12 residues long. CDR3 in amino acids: CASTVAEETQYF. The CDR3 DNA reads TGTGCCAGCACCGTAGCGGAAGAGACCCAGTACTTC.

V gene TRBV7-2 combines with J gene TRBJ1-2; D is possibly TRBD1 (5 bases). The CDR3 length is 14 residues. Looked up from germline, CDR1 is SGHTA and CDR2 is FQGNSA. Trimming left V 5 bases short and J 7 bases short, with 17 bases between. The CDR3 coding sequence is TGTGCCAGCAGCCGTTGGACATCAACGTTTGGCTACACCTTC. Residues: CASSRWTSTFGYTF.

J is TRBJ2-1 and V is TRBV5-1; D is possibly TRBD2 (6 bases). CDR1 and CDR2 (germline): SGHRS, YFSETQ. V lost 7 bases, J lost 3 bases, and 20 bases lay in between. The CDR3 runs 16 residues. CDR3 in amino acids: CASRPPGGPVYNEQFF. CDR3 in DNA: TGCGCCAGCCGACCCCCCGGAGGGCCAGTCTACAATGAGCAGTTCTTC.

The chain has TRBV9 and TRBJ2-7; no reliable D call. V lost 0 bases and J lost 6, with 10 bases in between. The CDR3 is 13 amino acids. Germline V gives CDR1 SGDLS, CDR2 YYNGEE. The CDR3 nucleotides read TGTGCCAGCAGCGTAGCGGGTAGCTTCGAGCAGTACTTC. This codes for CASSVAGSFEQYF. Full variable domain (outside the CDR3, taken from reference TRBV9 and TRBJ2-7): DSGVTQTPKHLITATGQRVTLRCSPRSGDLSVYWYQQSLDQGLQFLIQYYNGEERAKGNILERFSAQQFPDLHSELNLSSLELGDSALYFCASSVAGSFEQYFGPGTRLTVT.